Listed below are T cell receptor beta chains from one sample, sequenced in a study of PD-1 blockade in mismatch repair-deficient tumors. The table came from immunoSEQ multiplex PCR; TCRdb's copy has only in-frame clones and leaves some out. The data hold tens of thousands of clones, with roughly 81% observed a single time. This material consisted of peripheral blood, taken roughly 76 weeks after starting pembrolizumab. Receptor source: an adult with mismatch repair-deficient cancer. Each CDR3 is given with its conserved first and last residue. D genes are given only for firm matches. Clone sizes are given selectively: once, few, many, or a class where the clone is expanded.

J,D,size,V,DNA,CDR3
TRBJ2-1,NA,once,TRBV29-1,TGCAGCGTTGACCGCGCAGTACTCAATGAGCAGTTCTTC,CSVDRAVLNEQFF
TRBJ2-2,TRBD2,NA,TRBV7-8,TGTGCCAGCAGCATTGAACTAGCGGGCCGCACCGGGGAGCTGTTTTTT,CASSIELAGRTGELFF
TRBJ1-2,NA,once,TRBV5-8,TGTGCCAGCAGATACCTTCGGGGGACAAACAACTATGGCTACACCTTC,CASRYLRGTNNYGYTF
TRBJ2-1,NA,NA,TRBV7-2,TGTGCCAGCAGCACGGACCCCACGGCCGAGCAGTTCTTC,CASSTDPTAEQFF
TRBJ2-1,NA,NA,TRBV29-1,TGCAGCGTTGGGGGCCGATCCAACAATGAGCAGTTCTTC,CSVGGRSNNEQFF
TRBJ2-5,NA,NA,TRBV29-1,TGCAGCGTTGAAGACCGCCTCCTTCAAGAGACCCAGTACTTC,CSVEDRLLQETQYF
TRBJ2-3,TRBD2,once,TRBV7-2,TGTGCCAGCAGCTACAGACTAGCGGGAGGCACAGATACGCAGTATTTT,CASSYRLAGGTDTQYF
TRBJ2-1,TRBD2,NA,TRBV11-3,TGTGCCAGCAGCTTAGGGCGCAGCGGGAGAGTCGGTGAGCAGTTCTTC,CASSLGRSGRVGEQFF
TRBJ2-5,NA,NA,TRBV1,TGCACCAGCAGCCATATGACTAGCGGGAGGGTCTGTGAGACCCAGTACTTC,CTSSHMTSGRVCETQYF
TRBJ2-1,NA,NA,TRBV9,TGTGCCAGCAGCGTAGGACAACAGCGGAATGAGCAGTTCTTC,CASSVGQQRNEQFF
TRBJ2-3,TRBD2,NA,TRBV10-1,TGCGCCAGCAGTGAGTCACCCGGGAGCGGGAGGTCCGATTCTAGCACAGATACGCAGTATTTT,CASSESPGSGRSDSSTDTQYF
TRBJ1-1,NA,NA,TRBV18,TGTGCCAGCTCACCTCTTCCGAACACTGAAGCTTTCTTT,CASSPLPNTEAFF
TRBJ1-4,NA,NA,TRBV5-5,TGTGCCAGCAGCTTGGTGGCAGGGAATGAAAAACTGTTTTTT,CASSLVAGNEKLFF
TRBJ1-1,NA,NA,TRBV7-9,TGTGCCAGCAGCCGAAGACCAGAAATGAACACTGAAGCTTTCTTT,CASSRRPEMNTEAFF
TRBJ1-2,NA,NA,TRBV6-1,TGTGCCAGCAGCGATCAGGGACGCGGCTACACCTTC,CASSDQGRGYTF
TRBJ2-1,TRBD2,NA,TRBV29-1,TGCAGCTTGAGACTAGCGGGAGAGGGTGAGCAGTTCTTC,CSLRLAGEGEQFF
TRBJ1-1,TRBD1,NA,TRBV2,TGTGCCAACACCGACAGGGGGTTGGCTGAAGCTTTCTTT,CANTDRGLAEAFF
TRBJ2-1,TRBD2,NA,TRBV19,TGTGCCAGTAGCGAGGGGCTAGCGGGGTACAATGAGCAGTTCTTC,CASSEGLAGYNEQFF
TRBJ2-1,TRBD2,NA,TRBV7-6,TGTGCCAGCAGCTTGGGCTCAATAGCGGGAGCCTACAATGAGCAGTTCTTC,CASSLGSIAGAYNEQFF
TRBJ1-4,NA,NA,TRBV10-3,TGTGCCATCAGTGAGTTCGGGGGGATTAATGAAAAACTGTTTTTT,CAISEFGGINEKLFF
TRBJ2-1,TRBD2,NA,TRBV6-5,TGTGCCAGCAGCGGGACTAGCGGGTACAATGAGCAGTTCTTC,CASSGTSGYNEQFF
TRBJ1-2,TRBD1,few,TRBV4-1,TGCGCCAGCAGCCAAGAGGGACAGCACTATGGCTACACCTTC,CASSQEGQHYGYTF
TRBJ1-5,NA,NA,TRBV19,TGTGCCAGTAGTATAGGCAGGGCGGATCAGCCCCAGCATTTT,CASSIGRADQPQHF
TRBJ2-7,TRBD1,NA,TRBV11-2,TGTGCCAGCAGCTTAGCATACAGGGGTACCCACGAGCAGTACTTC,CASSLAYRGTHEQYF
TRBJ2-1,TRBD2,NA,TRBV7-6,TGTGCCAGCAGCCCACGGACTAGCCAAGGGTCCAATGAGCAGTTCTTC,CASSPRTSQGSNEQFF
TRBJ2-6,NA,few,TRBV4-2,TGTGCCAGCAGCCAACATTCCTCTGGGGCCAACGTCCTGACTTTC,CASSQHSSGANVLTF
TRBJ2-5,TRBD2,NA,TRBV29-1,TGCAGCATCATCGGGGAGCGGGAGATGGAGACCCAGTACTTC,CSIIGEREMETQYF
TRBJ2-5,TRBD1,NA,TRBV27,TGTGCCAGCAGTTTATACGGGACAGGGGGAGGCGAGACCCAGTACTTC,CASSLYGTGGGETQYF
TRBJ1-6,NA,once,TRBV11-1,TGTGCCAGCAGCCAGGGGTATTCACCCCTCCACTTT,CASSQGYSPLHF
TRBJ2-1,TRBD2,NA,TRBV7-9,TGTGCCAGCAGCTTAAGGGCCAGACTAGCGGGAGAGGGCAATGAGCAGTTCTTC,CASSLRARLAGEGNEQFF
TRBJ2-5,TRBD2,NA,TRBV10-2,TGCGCCAGCAGTCCTAGCGGGGGACAAGAGACCCAGTACTTC,CASSPSGGQETQYF
TRBJ1-5,NA,NA,TRBV6-1,TGTGCCAGCAGTGAAGCACAGCAGGGGCGGCGACAGCCCCAGCATTTT,CASSEAQQGRRQPQHF
TRBJ2-3,NA,NA,TRBV27,TGTGCCAGCAGGCCAGCTCCGGGACACTCAGATACGCAGTATTTT,CASRPAPGHSDTQYF
TRBJ2-1,NA,NA,TRBV5-8,TGTGCCAGCAGCTTGTCGCTGGGGGGTACACTCAAACTCTACAATGAGCAGTTCTTC,CASSLSLGGTLKLYNEQFF
TRBJ2-7,NA,NA,TRBV6-6,TGTGCCAGCAGGGAGGGCGGCGAGCAGTACTTC,CASREGGEQYF
TRBJ2-7,TRBD2,NA,TRBV5-1,TGCGCCAGCAGCTTGGAGGTTAGCGGGACCTACGAGCAGTACTTC,CASSLEVSGTYEQYF
TRBJ1-5,NA,NA,TRBV28,TGTGCCAGCAGTTTGCTAAATCAGCCCCAGCATTTT,CASSLLNQPQHF
TRBJ2-7,NA,NA,TRBV11-3,TGTGCCAGCAGCTTAGTGGCAGGGTCCTACGAGCAGTACTTC,CASSLVAGSYEQYF
TRBJ2-1,NA,NA,TRBV15,TGTGCCACCAGCCTTAAAACCAGCCCATACAATGAGCAGTTCTTC,CATSLKTSPYNEQFF
TRBJ2-7,TRBD1,NA,TRBV5-1,TGCGCCAGCAGCCCAAGGACAGGAGGATACGAGCAGTACTTC,CASSPRTGGYEQYF
TRBJ1-5,NA,NA,TRBV29-1,TGCAGCGTTGCTAATCAGGGTGGAAGCAATCAGCCCCAGCATTTT,CSVANQGGSNQPQHF
TRBJ1-3,NA,NA,TRBV5-4,TGTGCCAGCAGCTTGGAACATGGAAACACCATATATTTT,CASSLEHGNTIYF
TRBJ2-1,NA,NA,TRBV6-1,TGTGCCAGCAGTGAATTCCCGACGGTTGAGCAGTTCTTC,CASSEFPTVEQFF
TRBJ1-1,NA,NA,TRBV7-8,TGTGCCAGCAGCGTACAGGTTTCGAACACTGAAGCTTTCTTT,CASSVQVSNTEAFF
TRBJ2-1,NA,NA,TRBV7-9,TGTGCCAGCAGCTTAGGTGGGGCCGGAAGCCGCTACAATGAGCAGTTCTTC,CASSLGGAGSRYNEQFF
TRBJ1-1,NA,NA,TRBV30,TGTGCCTGGAGCCCTACACGGGAAGCTTTCTTT,CAWSPTREAFF
TRBJ1-1,NA,NA,TRBV19,TGTGCCAGTAGTGCCAGGGCTGAGAACACTGAAGCTTTCTTT,CASSARAENTEAFF
TRBJ2-1,NA,NA,TRBV28,TGTGCCAGCAGTTTATTGGTGGGTGAGCAGTTCTTC,CASSLLVGEQFF
TRBJ2-6,TRBD1,NA,TRBV9,TGTGCCAGCAGCCCCGAGACAGGGGTTATTCTGTCTGGGGCCAACGTCCTGACTTTC,CASSPETGVILSGANVLTF